This is a list of T cell receptor beta chains from one sample in a study of shared clonotypes between healthy human individuals. The data were produced by immunoSEQ multiplex PCR, yet TCRdb's version contains in-frame clones alone and is incomplete. The data show about a million clones, roughly 77% seen once. Sequencing was done on a sample of memory CD4+ T cells from PBMCs. These TCRs come from a man between 18 and 35 years old in good health. Some clones in this sample may be carry-over from other donors' samples. Each CDR3 is given with its conserved first and last residue. Fields, in order: V gene, clone size, D gene, J gene, CDR3 protein, CDR3 DNA. A D gene is named only where the DNA matches it firmly. The size of a clone is reported for some rows only, either as once, few or many, or as a class for expanded clones.

v_call: TRBV30; clone_size: once; d_call: TRBD1; j_call: TRBJ2-7; cdr3_aa: CAWSADRGYEQYF; cdr3_nt: TGTGCCTGGTCTGCGGACAGGGGCTACGAGCAGTACTTC
v_call: TRBV14; clone_size: NA; d_call: NA; j_call: TRBJ1-1; cdr3_aa: CASSQNFDTEAFF; cdr3_nt: TGTGCCAGCAGCCAAAACTTTGACACTGAAGCTTTCTTT
v_call: TRBV28; clone_size: few; d_call: TRBD1; j_call: TRBJ2-7; cdr3_aa: CASTNDRVSPYEQYF; cdr3_nt: TGTGCCAGCACCAACGACAGGGTGTCACCCTACGAGCAGTACTTC
v_call: TRBV5-6; clone_size: NA; d_call: NA; j_call: TRBJ2-7; cdr3_aa: CTRSAKAPYEQYF; cdr3_nt: TGTACCCGGTCCGCGAAGGCCCCCTACGAGCAGTACTTC
v_call: TRBV15; clone_size: NA; d_call: NA; j_call: TRBJ1-5; cdr3_aa: CATSRDFRGLDQPQHF; cdr3_nt: TGTGCCACCAGCAGAGATTTCCGAGGGTTGGATCAGCCCCAGCATTTT
v_call: TRBV2; clone_size: NA; d_call: TRBD1; j_call: TRBJ1-2; cdr3_aa: CASRPGQAYGYTF; cdr3_nt: TGTGCCAGCAGACCCGGACAGGCCTATGGCTACACCTTC
v_call: TRBV4-2; clone_size: NA; d_call: NA; j_call: TRBJ2-2; cdr3_aa: CASSQEPGGSRAIGELFF; cdr3_nt: TGTGCCAGCAGCCAAGAACCTGGGGGCAGCCGGGCGATCGGGGAGCTGTTTTTT
v_call: TRBV7-2; clone_size: NA; d_call: TRBD2; j_call: TRBJ2-7; cdr3_aa: CASSLTGTSFSVVQYF; cdr3_nt: TGTGCCAGCAGCTTAACCGGGACTAGTTTTTCTGTTGTGCAGTACTTC
v_call: TRBV15; clone_size: few; d_call: TRBD2; j_call: TRBJ2-3; cdr3_aa: CATSRDGLAGSTDTQYF; cdr3_nt: TGTGCCACCAGCAGAGATGGTCTAGCGGGAAGCACAGATACGCAGTATTTT
v_call: TRBV6-6; clone_size: NA; d_call: NA; j_call: TRBJ1-2; cdr3_aa: CASSYDSNYGYTF; cdr3_nt: TGTGCCAGCAGTTACGACTCTAACTATGGCTACACCTTC
v_call: TRBV6-5; clone_size: NA; d_call: NA; j_call: TRBJ2-7; cdr3_aa: CASRGTNNYEQYF; cdr3_nt: TGTGCCAGCAGAGGGACAAACAATTACGAGCAGTACTTC
v_call: TRBV5-1; clone_size: NA; d_call: TRBD2; j_call: TRBJ2-1; cdr3_aa: CASSETSGMDEQFF; cdr3_nt: TGCGCCAGCAGCGAGACTAGCGGGATGGATGAGCAGTTCTTC
v_call: TRBV2; clone_size: NA; d_call: NA; j_call: TRBJ1-5; cdr3_aa: CASSEPGGYNQPQHF; cdr3_nt: TGTGCCAGCAGCGAGCCCGGGGGATACAATCAGCCCCAGCATTTT
v_call: TRBV29-1; clone_size: NA; d_call: TRBD2; j_call: TRBJ2-3; cdr3_aa: CGGTSGTSTDTQYF; cdr3_nt: TGCGGAGGGACTAGCGGGACTAGCACAGATACGCAGTATTTT
v_call: TRBV28; clone_size: once; d_call: NA; j_call: TRBJ1-2; cdr3_aa: CASSLPSVLNYGYTF; cdr3_nt: TGTGCCAGCAGTCTTCCTAGCGTACTTAACTATGGCTACACCTTC
v_call: TRBV11-2; clone_size: few; d_call: TRBD2; j_call: TRBJ2-3; cdr3_aa: CASSLARLAGTDTQYF; cdr3_nt: TGTGCCAGCAGCTTAGCCCGACTAGCCGGCACAGATACGCAGTATTTT
v_call: TRBV6-1; clone_size: NA; d_call: TRBD2; j_call: TRBJ2-7; cdr3_aa: CASTGLAGGSYEQYF; cdr3_nt: TGTGCCAGCACCGGACTAGCGGGAGGTTCCTACGAGCAGTACTTC
v_call: TRBV7-2; clone_size: NA; d_call: NA; j_call: TRBJ1-5; cdr3_aa: CASSLEDRPYSNQPQHF; cdr3_nt: TGTGCCAGCAGCTTAGAGGACAGACCTTATAGCAATCAGCCCCAGCATTTT
v_call: TRBV7-2; clone_size: few; d_call: TRBD1; j_call: TRBJ2-7; cdr3_aa: CASSLPTGTGGHEQYF; cdr3_nt: TGTGCCAGCAGCTTACCGACCGGGACAGGGGGCCACGAGCAGTACTTC
v_call: TRBV10-1; clone_size: NA; d_call: NA; j_call: TRBJ2-7; cdr3_aa: CASSESGPYEQYF; cdr3_nt: TGCGCCAGCAGTGAATCAGGGCCCTACGAGCAGTACTTC
v_call: TRBV30; clone_size: NA; d_call: NA; j_call: TRBJ1-2; cdr3_aa: CAWSNPGRAANGYTF; cdr3_nt: TGTGCCTGGAGTAACCCTGGCAGGGCGGCGAATGGCTACACCTTC
v_call: TRBV4-1; clone_size: NA; d_call: TRBD2; j_call: TRBJ2-1; cdr3_aa: CASSLGGNEQFF; cdr3_nt: TGCGCCAGCAGCCTGGGGGGGAATGAGCAGTTCTTC
v_call: TRBV2; clone_size: NA; d_call: TRBD1; j_call: TRBJ1-4; cdr3_aa: CASRLQGANEKLFF; cdr3_nt: TGTGCCAGCAGGTTGCAGGGGGCGAATGAAAAACTGTTTTTT
v_call: TRBV28; clone_size: NA; d_call: NA; j_call: TRBJ1-2; cdr3_aa: CASSLSGAVLYGYTF; cdr3_nt: TGTGCCAGCAGTTTGTCAGGGGCGGTCCTTTATGGCTACACCTTC
v_call: TRBV18; clone_size: NA; d_call: NA; j_call: TRBJ1-2; cdr3_aa: CASSPLSQGSYGYTF; cdr3_nt: TGTGCCAGCTCACCACTCAGCCAGGGGAGCTACGGCTACACCTTC
v_call: TRBV5-1; clone_size: once; d_call: TRBD1; j_call: TRBJ2-2; cdr3_aa: CASSLRQGARAGELFF; cdr3_nt: TGCGCCAGCAGCTTGAGACAGGGGGCGCGGGCCGGGGAGCTGTTTTTT
v_call: TRBV23-1; clone_size: NA; d_call: NA; j_call: TRBJ2-1; cdr3_aa: CASNPSGTEQFF; cdr3_nt: TGCGCCAGCAATCCCTCAGGGACCGAGCAGTTCTTC
v_call: TRBV7-3; clone_size: NA; d_call: TRBD2; j_call: TRBJ2-2; cdr3_aa: CASSPRGSGRTAGELFF; cdr3_nt: TGTGCCAGCAGCCCTCGGGGCAGCGGGAGAACCGCCGGGGAGCTGTTTTTT
v_call: TRBV2; clone_size: NA; d_call: NA; j_call: TRBJ1-1; cdr3_aa: CASSTGFTEAFF; cdr3_nt: TGTGCCAGCAGCACGGGATTCACTGAAGCTTTCTTT
v_call: TRBV5-4; clone_size: NA; d_call: NA; j_call: TRBJ1-4; cdr3_aa: CASSLGPDFRTNEKLFF; cdr3_nt: TGTGCCAGCAGCCTGGGGCCAGATTTCCGGACTAATGAAAAACTGTTTTTT
v_call: TRBV5-1; clone_size: NA; d_call: TRBD1; j_call: TRBJ1-1; cdr3_aa: CASSFQGASSEAFF; cdr3_nt: TGCGCCAGCAGCTTTCAGGGGGCGAGCTCTGAAGCTTTCTTT
v_call: TRBV28; clone_size: NA; d_call: TRBD1; j_call: TRBJ1-5; cdr3_aa: CASTTPGQGYQPQHF; cdr3_nt: TGTGCCAGCACAACACCGGGACAGGGTTATCAGCCCCAGCATTTT
v_call: TRBV10-3; clone_size: few; d_call: NA; j_call: TRBJ1-4; cdr3_aa: CAISEVAEKLFF; cdr3_nt: TGTGCCATCAGTGAGGTAGCTGAAAAACTGTTTTTT
v_call: TRBV5-1; clone_size: NA; d_call: NA; j_call: TRBJ2-7; cdr3_aa: CASSLGVGSTQQYF; cdr3_nt: TGCGCCAGCAGCTTGGGGGTCGGTTCGACCCAGCAGTACTTC
v_call: TRBV10-3; clone_size: NA; d_call: NA; j_call: TRBJ1-2; cdr3_aa: CAIWTEDGYTF; cdr3_nt: TGTGCCATTTGGACGGAGGATGGCTACACCTTC
v_call: TRBV7-6; clone_size: NA; d_call: TRBD2; j_call: TRBJ2-3; cdr3_aa: CASSPSGSADTQYF; cdr3_nt: TGTGCCAGCAGCCCTAGCGGGAGCGCAGATACGCAGTATTTT
v_call: TRBV15; clone_size: many; d_call: TRBD2; j_call: TRBJ2-7; cdr3_aa: CATRSGLAGYEQYF; cdr3_nt: TGTGCCACCAGATCGGGACTAGCGGGCTACGAGCAGTACTTC
v_call: TRBV18; clone_size: NA; d_call: NA; j_call: TRBJ1-2; cdr3_aa: CASSPQTNYGYTF; cdr3_nt: TGTGCCAGCTCACCGCAGACTAACTATGGCTACACCTTC
v_call: TRBV7-2; clone_size: NA; d_call: TRBD2; j_call: TRBJ2-7; cdr3_aa: CASSLLAGGTYEQYF; cdr3_nt: TGTGCCAGCAGCTTGTTAGCGGGAGGTACCTACGAGCAGTACTTC
v_call: TRBV9; clone_size: NA; d_call: NA; j_call: TRBJ2-1; cdr3_aa: CASSLFGFHGSYNEQFF; cdr3_nt: TGTGCCAGCAGTCTCTTCGGGTTCCACGGGTCCTACAATGAGCAGTTCTTC
v_call: TRBV5-1; clone_size: NA; d_call: NA; j_call: TRBJ2-3; cdr3_aa: CASSSFPPDTQYF; cdr3_nt: TGCGCCAGCAGTTCCTTCCCCCCAGATACGCAGTATTTT
v_call: TRBV7-2; clone_size: once; d_call: NA; j_call: TRBJ1-1; cdr3_aa: CASSPQGNTEAFF; cdr3_nt: TGTGCCAGCAGCCCCCAGGGTAACACTGAAGCTTTCTTT